These 24 T cell receptor beta chains came from one sample sequenced in a study of cytomegalovirus exposure and HLA in healthy donors. With 60 Vbeta and 13 Jbeta primers, the PCR was carried out. The repertoire was sequenced with immunoSEQ multiplex PCR; TCRdb's copy has only in-frame clones and lacks some. This sample carries 110,000 or so clones, 82% of them seen once, and the ten largest clones take 2.5%. The specimen was PBMCs. The source of these receptors is a woman between 18 and 30 years old in good health and CMV-seronegative.

This clone was picked up a small number of times. The chain links TRBV28 to TRBJ1-1, with D maybe TRBD1 (5 bases). V lost 10 bases, J lost 0 bases, and 21 bases lay in between. CDR1 is MDHEN, CDR2 SYDVKM, per germline. The CDR3 contains 16 residues. CDR3 loop: CATRWEVRGLNTEAFF. The CDR3 DNA reads TGTGCCACCCGGTGGGAGGTGAGGGGATTGAACACTGAAGCTTTCTTT.

The chain is built from TRBV30 and TRBJ2-3; 8 nucleotides align to TRBD2. The germline CDR1 and CDR2 sequences are GTSNPN and SVGIG (reference sequence). This CDR3 region has 14 residues. V lost 1 base and J lost 6; bases outside the gene matches: 6. The CDR3: CAWSASGGPDTQYF. The CDR3 region has the DNA TGTGCCTGGAGTGCGAGCGGGGGCCCCGATACGCAGTATTTT.

The J gene is TRBJ1-2, the V gene TRBV12-5; a weak D match, TRBD1 (6 bases). The CDR3 contains 16 residues. The V gene lost 6 bases and the J gene lost 0 bases, with 17 bases spanning the gap. Per the germline V gene, CDR1 is LGHNT and CDR2 is FRNRAP. The chain's CDR3 is CASGKYPGTTNYGYTF. For the CDR3, the DNA is TGTGCTAGTGGCAAATATCCCGGGACAACTAACTATGGCTACACCTTC.

The gene calls are TRBV5-5 and TRBJ2-2, with D possibly matching TRBD1 (6 bases). Trimming took off 0 bases at V and 4 bases at J, with 13 bases between the two ends. This CDR3 has 16 amino acids. Per germline, CDR1 SGHKS and CDR2 YYEKEE (reference sequence). CDR3 sequence: CASSLAGATVTGELFF. CDR3 nucleotides: TGTGCCAGCAGCTTGGCAGGGGCTACGGTCACCGGGGAGCTGTTTTTT.

Only a few counts were recorded for this clone. V and J are TRBV6-5 and TRBJ1-1; weak D call: TRBD1 (5 bases). V lost 6 bases and J 2 bases, leaving 10 bases between the germline ends. This CDR3 is built from 13 residues. CDR1 and CDR2 from the germline V gene are MNHEY and SVGAGI. The CDR3 coding sequence is TGTGCCAGCAGATCCCAGGGAAACACTGAAGCTTTCTTT. Translating it yields CASRSQGNTEAFF.

This clone appeared a single time. J is TRBJ2-2 and V is TRBV7-2, with D perhaps matching TRBD2 (7 bases). This CDR3 spans 16 amino acids. The V gene's germline CDR1 is SGHTA and CDR2 FQGNSA. V lost 5 bases and J 2 bases, leaving 15 bases between the germline ends. The CDR3 DNA reads as TGTGCCAGCAGCGGAAGGGGGGGGACTAACACCGGGGAGCTGTTTTTT. Amino acid sequence: CASSGRGGTNTGELFF.

The chain carries TRBV6-1 and TRBJ2-7; D call uncertain. CDR3 length equals 14 residues. Germline lookup yields CDR1 MNHNS and CDR2 SASEGT. With 1 base removed from V and 3 bases from J, the gap between germline ends came to 10 bases. CDR3 amino acids: CASSEVGRGYEQYV. CDR3 sequence (DNA): TGTGCCAGCAGTGAAGTCGGCAGAGGCTACGAGCAGTACGTC.

V usage is TRBV4-1 and J usage is TRBJ1-2, with a possible D match to TRBD1 (6 bases). CDR3 length: 15 residues. The V and J ends lost 3 bases and 12 bases respectively, with 23 bases between them. CDR1 is MGHRA, CDR2 YSYEKL, per germline. The CDR3 bases are TGCGCCAGCAGCCAGGCCCAGGAGGTTAGCAGGGGTAACACCTTC. Encoded protein: CASSQAQEVSRGNTF.

By share of the sample, this clone is medium-sized (0.01 to 0.1%). The chain links TRBV4-3 to TRBJ1-2; D is ambiguous. The V gene's germline CDR1 is LGHNA and CDR2 YSLEER. The V end lost 0 bases, the J end lost 2 bases, and 10 bases lay between the germline ends. This CDR3 has 15 residues. CDR3 protein: CASSQDSTENYGYTF. For the CDR3, the DNA is TGCGCCAGCAGCCAAGATAGCACGGAAAACTATGGCTACACCTTC.

Details on this clone: This sample also contains other DNA sequences that code for the same CDR3. This chain connects TRBV7-2 to TRBJ2-2; D is unresolved. This CDR3 has 13 amino acids. The V gene's germline CDR1 is SGHTA and CDR2 FQGNSA. V was clipped by 5 bases and J by 4 bases, with 8 bases between them. The DNA of the CDR3 is TGTGCCAGCAGCCTGACTGGCACCGGGGAGCTGTTTTTT. Its translation is CASSLTGTGELFF.

This chain connects TRBV18 to TRBJ1-3, with a weak D call TRBD1 (5 bases). In germline, CDR1 is KGHSH, CDR2 LQKENI. The CDR3 is 15 residues long. Trimming took 3 bases from V and 2 from J, leaving 11 bases between them. The CDR3 DNA reads as TGTGCCAGCTCACCCCTTCAGGGTACTGGAAACACCATATATTTT. Translating it yields CASSPLQGTGNTIYF.

The table lists this clone with a few counts. V usage is TRBV6-4 and J usage is TRBJ2-1, with 11 bases identical to TRBD1. The CDR3 totals 15 residues. Trimming took 2 bases from V and 8 from J; bases not matched to a gene: 5. The germline V gene encodes CDR1 MRHNA and CDR2 SNTAGT. The chain's CDR3 is CASSDGTGGPDEQFF. The CDR3 region has the DNA TGTGCCAGCAGTGACGGGACAGGGGGTCCTGATGAGCAGTTCTTC.

This clone was seen a single time. The J gene is TRBJ1-4, the V gene TRBV5-1; 7 bases map to TRBD1. Germline V gene sequence: CDR1 SGHRS, CDR2 YFSETQ. With 6 bases clipped from V and 7 bases from J, the junction kept 12 bases outside the gene matches. The CDR3 runs 15 residues. CDR3 bases: TGCGCCAGCATGGTTTCGGGGGCAGGGGGTGAAAAACTGTTTTTT. Its protein is CASMVSGAGGEKLFF.

This chain links TRBV10-1 with TRBJ1-6; unclear D gene. Trimming shortened V by 11 bases and J by 10 bases, and 18 bases separated the two germline ends. The CDR3 covers 13 residues. The germline V gene has CDR1 WNHNN and CDR2 SYGVQD (reference sequence). DNA for the CDR3: TGCGCCTCCCGGAGGGCGGCTGGCTCACCCCTCCACTTT. Amino acid sequence: CASRRAAGSPLHF.

V gene TRBV2 combines with J gene TRBJ2-1, with 12 bases identical to TRBD2. CDR3 size: 15 residues. With V trimmed by 4 bases and J by 9 bases, 7 bases remained unmatched. The germline V gene has CDR1 SNHLY and CDR2 FYNNEI. CDR3 nucleotide sequence: TGTGCCAGCAGTGCAACTAGCGGGAGGTATGTTGAGCAGTTCTTC. Translating it yields CASSATSGRYVEQFF.

V gene TRBV28 combines with J gene TRBJ2-2; 11 bases fit TRBD2. V trimming: 2 bases; J trimming: 4 bases; junction bases outside the gene matches: 0. This CDR3 contains 15 residues. Germline CDR1 and CDR2: MDHEN and SYDVKM. CDR3 DNA: TGTGCCAGCAGTTTAACTAGCGGGAGCACCGGGGAGCTGTTTTTT. Translating gives CASSLTSGSTGELFF. The complete variable domain, with remaining parts taken from reference TRBV28 and TRBJ2-2, reads DVKVTQSSRYLVKRTGEKVFLECVQDMDHENMFWYRQDPGLGLRLIYFSYDVKMKEKGDIPEGYSVSREKKERFSLILESASTNQTSMYLCASSLTSGSTGELFFGEGSRLTVL.

The V gene is TRBV11-2, the J gene TRBJ1-1, with D unclear. Germline CDR1 SGHAT, CDR2 FQNNGV. Trimming took 5 bases from V and 1 from J, leaving 11 bases between them. The CDR3 runs 14 residues. CDR3 loop: CASSPEAGNTEAFF. As DNA, the CDR3 is TGTGCCAGCAGCCCCGAGGCCGGGAACACTGAAGCTTTCTTT.

V usage is TRBV15 and J usage is TRBJ2-3; 8 nucleotides match TRBD1. This CDR3 is built from 15 residues. CDR1 is LNHNV, CDR2 YYDKDF, per germline (reference sequence). J lost 4 bases, V lost 3 bases, and 6 bases had no gene match. The CDR3 reads CATSRGDRKADTQYF. CDR3 sequence (DNA): TGTGCCACCAGCAGGGGGGACAGGAAGGCAGATACGCAGTATTTT.

This clone was detected only a few times. The J gene is TRBJ1-1, the V gene TRBV4-2; the D gene is possibly TRBD1 (5 bases). CDR1 LGHNA and CDR2 YNFKEQ come from the germline V gene. The V and J ends lost 4 bases and 0 bases respectively, with 15 bases between them. CDR3 length equals 16 residues. For the CDR3, the DNA is TGTGCCAGCAGCCTCCCAGGGTCCGGGTTGAACACTGAAGCTTTCTTT. It is translated as CASSLPGSGLNTEAFF.

The chain employs TRBV28 and TRBJ2-5; TRBD1 matches 8 bases. Trimming cost V 6 bases and J 3 bases; bases outside gene matches: 6. The CDR3 covers 14 residues. Germline CDR1 is MDHEN and CDR2 is SYDVKM. This chain's CDR3 is CASSPWTGKETQYF. The CDR3 DNA reads as TGTGCCAGCAGCCCGTGGACAGGGAAAGAGACCCAGTACTTC.

The gene calls are TRBV29-1 and TRBJ2-1; 7 nucleotides agree with TRBD2. Germline V gene sequence: CDR1 SQVTM, CDR2 ANQGSEA. V trimming: 5 bases; J trimming: 0 bases; junction bases outside the gene matches: 13. This CDR3 is built from 17 residues. The CDR3 sequence is CSVLAGLKRSSYNEQFF. In DNA form, the CDR3 reads TGCAGCGTTTTAGCGGGCCTAAAAAGGAGCTCCTACAATGAGCAGTTCTTC.

This clone was seen only a few times. The chain couples TRBV5-4 to TRBJ2-1; 7 bases map to TRBD2. Per the germline V gene, CDR1 is SGHNT and CDR2 is YYREEE (reference sequence). Trimming took 4 bases from V and 2 from J; bases not matched to a gene: 6. This CDR3 has 15 residues. The CDR3 spells CASSVLAGPYNEQFF. Here the CDR3 DNA reads TGTGCCAGCAGCGTATTAGCGGGTCCCTACAATGAGCAGTTCTTC.

The V gene is TRBV4-1, the J gene TRBJ1-2, with D unresolved. There are 16 residues in the CDR3. V was trimmed by 2 bases and J by 2 bases, leaving 15 bases between them. Germline CDR1 MGHRA, CDR2 YSYEKL. DNA of the CDR3: TGCGCCAGCAGCCAAAGCGCGACCGCAGCGAACTATGGCTACACCTTC. Translation gives CASSQSATAANYGYTF.

The count of this clone is one. The chain recombines TRBV5-1 with TRBJ1-1, with TRBD1 identical over 7 bases. After removal of 0 bases from V and 0 bases from J, the junction contained 5 bases not matched to a gene. Germline V lookup: CDR1 SGHRS, CDR2 YFSETQ. There are 16 residues in the CDR3. In DNA form, the CDR3 reads TGCGCCAGCAGCTTGGGGACGACAGGGATGAACACTGAAGCTTTCTTT. This gives the protein CASSLGTTGMNTEAFF.